These 3 T cell receptor beta chains share one sample of origin, sequenced in a study of T cell responses to AZD1222 COVID-19 vaccine listed by TCRdb under 2021. Interpreted using the paper, the time point label stands for: baseline before first vaccination. Library method: the immunoSEQ multiplex PCR assay. TCRdb took this table from immuneACCESS and kept in-frame rearrangements with V and J called. Such tables lack part of the clones; where checked against another copy, unresolved V genes explain under half of the gap, and the rest is unexplained. Recorded for this sample are roughly 130,000 clones; about 90% of them occurred a single time. About 1.5% of the sample is in the top ten clones. This material consisted of peripheral blood, taken on day 0 of AZD1222 vaccination. Every receptor here comes from an adult in good health.

The V gene is TRBV18, the J gene TRBJ2-5; TRBD2 agrees at 9 bases. CDR1 and CDR2 from the germline V gene are KGHSH and LQKENI. The CDR3 loop spans 16 amino acids. V shed 1 base, J shed 4 bases, and the junction held 7 bases outside the gene matches. CDR3 protein: CASSPLPAGGLETQYF. The CDR3 coding sequence is TGTGCCAGCTCACCACTCCCAGCGGGGGGTTTAGAGACCCAGTACTTC.

The chain couples TRBV5-6 to TRBJ1-1; D possibly corresponds to TRBD1 (6 bases). V lost 2 bases and J lost 1, with 12 bases in between. This CDR3 is built from 15 residues. Germline values: CDR1 SGHDT, CDR2 YYEEEE. The CDR3 DNA reads as TGTGCCAGCAGCTTTTGGACAGTAAAGAACACTGAAGCTTTCTTT. Translated, it gives CASSFWTVKNTEAFF.

The chain links TRBV6-5 to TRBJ2-3; tentatively, D is TRBD1 (6 bases). Trimming left V 6 bases short and J 4 bases short, with 14 bases between. Germline assignment: CDR1 MNHEY and CDR2 SVGAGI. The CDR3 extends over 14 amino acids. The CDR3 is CASRPGTHSDTQYF. The CDR3 DNA sequence: TGTGCCAGCAGACCCGGGACACACTCAGATACGCAGTATTTT.